This T cell receptor (beta chain) was sequenced in a study of graft-versus-host responses after intestinal transplantation. The overall study: The transplants performed in recipients were multivisceral, liver-intestinal, or isolated intestinal.

Comment on this clone: What it binds is not known.

Clones were read by immunoSEQ multiplex PCR, and TCRdb kept only the in-frame ones, dropping some. The repertoire includes roughly 92,000 clones, roughly 88% of them detected once, and less than 0.12% sits in the top ten. Study findings and constraints: Some GvH clones appeared in ileal mucosa or blood before recipient bone marrow.

CDR1 is MNHEY, CDR2 SVGAGI, per germline. Deletions cut 3 bases from V and 6 bases from J, with 9 bases between. The CDR3 covers 13 residues. The V call is TRBV6-5, the J call TRBJ2-1; maybe TRBD2 (6 bases). The material was unstimulated CD4+ T cells sorted from spleen or lymph node cells, obtained before intestinal transplant. This TCR was recovered from a human donor who received an intestinal transplant. The CDR3 bases are TGTGCCAGCAGTTATGCGGGGCGCAATGAGCAGTTCTTC. Translation gives CASSYAGRNEQFF.